Each of the 25 T cell receptor beta chains below was sequenced from the same sample in a study of human T cells and chemical hapten exposure (dated by TCRdb to about 2021). This specimen's time point label, per the study, means: patch test 1, 2 weeks after DPC sensitization. Explained via the paper, the treatment or condition label denotes: therapeutic diphenylcyclopropenone sensitization with weekly scalp DPC. The library was produced with RACE. Sequencing took place on a NextSeq 500. Through fastp at Q25 and MiXCR, TCRdb rebuilt clones from the public reads, retaining in-frame beta chains. CDR3 protein sequences are deduplicated, and each keeps its most common genes and DNA. This sample holds 350,000 or so distinct CDR3 sequences; about 7% were observed only once. Of the sample, 7.5% to 9% is held by the ten largest clones. Sequenced here: whole blood, sampled in connection with sensitization to the hapten diphenylcyclopropenone (DPC). The receptors here all came from a woman between 18 and 29 years old with alopecia areata. Some clones in this sample may be carry-over from other donors' samples.

The gene calls are TRBV29-1 and TRBJ2-1; perhaps TRBD1 as D (6 bases). Germline lookup yields CDR1 SQVTM and CDR2 ANQGSEA. Trimming left V 3 bases short and J 9 bases short, with 9 bases between. The CDR3 extends over 11 amino acids. DNA for the CDR3: TGCAGCGTTGAGGGGGCTCGTGAGCAGTTCTTC. Translation: CSVEGAREQFF.

The chain is built from TRBV10-3 and TRBJ2-1; D possibly corresponds to TRBD2 (5 bases). Germline-derived CDR1 and CDR2 are ENHRY and SYGVKD. Trimming pared 6 bases from V and 9 bases from J, leaving 12 bases between. The CDR3 consists of 12 residues. The CDR3 DNA is TGTGCCATCAGCCTCGGGGTAGGTGAGCAGTTCTTC. Translation: CAISLGVGEQFF.

This chain joins TRBV5-1 and TRBJ2-1; no clear D gene. The germline V and J ends were trimmed by 4 bases and 3 bases, with 11 bases remaining between them. The CDR3 totals 14 residues. Germline assignment: CDR1 SGHRS and CDR2 YFSETQ. The CDR3 DNA reads TGCGCCAGCAGCCCCCAGACCGACTACAATGAGCAGTTCTTC. This encodes CASSPQTDYNEQFF.

This clonotype was counted at least ten times. This sequence joins TRBV23-1 and TRBJ2-3, with D perhaps being TRBD1 or TRBD2 (5 bases each). TRBV23-1 is an open reading frame whose function is uncertain. The CDR3 runs 14 residues. Trimming stripped 11 bases from V and 6 bases from J, with 21 bases between. CDR3 bases: TGCGCCCCCACCGGGACCAGAAGCTCCGATACGCAGTATTTT. Amino acids: CAPTGTRSSDTQYF.

There are a few counts of this clonotype. The rearrangement joins TRBV5-4 to TRBJ2-1, with 7 bases identical to TRBD2. Germline V gene lookup returns CDR1 SGHNT and CDR2 YYREEE (reference sequence). The CDR3 runs to 15 residues. Trimming removed 2 bases from V and 5 bases from J; junction bases left unmatched: 7. The CDR3 sequence is CASSLGSGVNNEQFF. The CDR3 coding sequence is TGTGCCAGCAGCTTAGGGAGCGGGGTTAACAATGAGCAGTTCTTC.

The table lists this clonotype with a few counts. This sequence joins TRBV29-1 and TRBJ2-7; 7 positions agree with TRBD1. V trimming: 5 bases; J trimming: 4 bases; junction bases outside the gene matches: 5. Germline CDR1 and CDR2: SQVTM and ANQGSEA. The CDR3 is 12 amino acids. The CDR3 loop is CSVRDRLYEQYF. The CDR3 nucleotides read TGCAGCGTTAGGGACAGACTGTACGAGCAGTACTTC.

There are many counts of this clonotype. The chain couples TRBV11-3 to TRBJ2-1; TRBD1 matches at 10 bases. The V segment lost 5 bases and the J segment 9 bases; nucleotides outside the gene matches: 13. Germline V gene sequence: CDR1 SGHNT, CDR2 YENEEA. CDR3 length: 16 amino acids. The CDR3 region is CASSLRTGGTDSEQFF. CDR3 bases: TGTGCCAGCAGCCTCCGGACAGGGGGTACGGACAGTGAGCAGTTCTTC.

The chain has TRBV6-5 and TRBJ1-1; 8 nucleotides align to TRBD1. Trimming cost V 5 bases and J 5 bases; bases outside gene matches: 13. Germline V gene data show CDR1 as MNHEY and CDR2 as SVGAGI. This CDR3 region has 16 residues. In nucleotides, the CDR3 is TGTGCCAGCAGTCCTCCACGCAGGACAGGGAGAACTGAAGCTTTCTTT. Encoded protein: CASSPPRRTGRTEAFF.

This clonotype was seen ten or more times. The chain uses TRBV7-9 and TRBJ2-2; 7 bases line up with TRBD2. Trimming cost V 9 bases and J 9 bases; bases outside gene matches: 7. Per germline, CDR1 SEHNR and CDR2 FQNEAQ (reference sequence). The CDR3 totals 12 residues. The CDR3 nucleotides read TGTGCCAGTCGGGGAGGGAGCCGGGAGCTGTTTTTT. Residues: CASRGGSRELFF. The full variable domain, with the rest looked up from reference TRBV7-9 and TRBJ2-2, is DTGVSQNPRHKITKRGQNVTFRCDPISEHNRLYWYRQTLGQGPEFLTYFQNEAQLEKSRLLSDRFSAERPKGSFSTLEIQRTEQGDSAMYLCASRGGSRELFFGEGSRLTVL.

This clonotype showed up just a few times. The chain is built from TRBV6-2 or TRBV6-3 and TRBJ2-5; no reliable D call. The CDR3 totals 12 residues. Trimming pared 5 bases from V and 6 bases from J, leaving 10 bases between. Germline V gene sequence: CDR1 MNHEY, CDR2 SVGEGT. CDR3 DNA: TGTGCCAGCAGTCTCAGATTACAGACCCAGTACTTC. Its translation: CASSLRLQTQYF.

This clonotype was seen only a few times. V is TRBV6-2 or TRBV6-3 and J is TRBJ2-7; D gene unclear. This CDR3 contains 16 residues. The V end lost 0 bases, the J end lost 3 bases, and 15 bases lay between the germline ends. Germline CDR1 and CDR2: MNHEY and SVGEGT. CDR3 amino acids: CASSYSRQRPDYEQYF. In DNA, the CDR3 is TGTGCCAGCAGTTACTCGAGGCAGAGACCTGACTACGAGCAGTACTTC.

The table lists this clonotype with a few counts. V is TRBV5-5 and J is TRBJ1-5; D may be TRBD1 (6 bases). The CDR3 contains 14 residues. V was trimmed by 5 bases and J by 4 bases, leaving 13 bases between them. Per the germline V gene, CDR1 is SGHKS and CDR2 is YYEKEE (reference sequence). This CDR3 reads CASSFGQRNQPQHF. CDR3 nucleotide sequence: TGTGCCAGCAGTTTCGGACAGAGAAATCAGCCCCAGCATTTT.

This clonotype appeared many times. The chain joins TRBV27 to TRBJ2-1; a possible D gene is TRBD1 (6 bases). Germline loops: CDR1 MNHEY, CDR2 SMNVEV (reference sequence). CDR3 length: 13 residues. The V end was cut by 4 bases, the J end by 7 bases, with 11 bases between. The CDR3 nucleotides read TGTGCCAGCAGTTCAGGGGTTTGGAATGAGCAGTTCTTC. Translation gives CASSSGVWNEQFF.

This clonotype was recorded a few times. The genes are TRBV20-1 and TRBJ2-3; 9 nucleotides agree with TRBD2. V lost 5 bases, J lost 2 bases, and 8 bases stayed unmatched. This CDR3 is built from 15 residues. From germline, CDR1 is DFQATT and CDR2 SNEGSKA (reference sequence). The CDR3 nucleotides read TGCAGTGCTCACCAGACTAGCGGTCTCACAGATACGCAGTATTTT. It translates to CSAHQTSGLTDTQYF.

By proportion, this clonotype is medium-sized. The V call is TRBV28, the J call TRBJ2-7, with 11 positions matching TRBD2. The CDR3 is 16 amino acids. Germline CDR1 and CDR2: MDHEN and SYDVKM. Germline trimming cut 6 bases from V and 5 bases from J; bases unmatched to any gene: 12. The CDR3 DNA reads as TGTGCCAGCAGGATACATTCGACTAGCGGGAATAACGAGCAGTACTTC. It encodes CASRIHSTSGNNEQYF.

This clonotype was observed a few times. This chain links TRBV7-9 with TRBJ2-7; D possibly corresponds to TRBD2 (5 bases). CDR3 length: 14 amino acids. Germline V gene lookup returns CDR1 SEHNR and CDR2 FQNEAQ (reference sequence). V was shortened by 5 bases and J by 0 bases, with 11 bases between the two germline ends. CDR3 coding DNA: TGTGCCAGCAGCCTTAGCGCCAACTCCTACGAGCAGTACTTC. Translating it yields CASSLSANSYEQYF.

The sample holds a few counts of this clonotype. This chain joins TRBV7-9 and TRBJ1-3; D remains unclear. CDR3 length equals 17 residues. CDR1 and CDR2 (germline): SEHNR, FQNEAQ (reference sequence). V was cut by 1 base and J by 0 bases, with 13 bases left in between. The CDR3 DNA reads as TGTGCCAGCAGCTTAGGTTCTGCCGGGAGCTCTGGAAACACCATATATTTT. This encodes CASSLGSAGSSGNTIYF.

A few counts support this clonotype. The rearrangement joins TRBV4-3 to TRBJ2-1; the D is unclear. Germline assignment: CDR1 LGHNA and CDR2 YSLEER. V was clipped by 1 base and J by 9 bases, with 7 bases between them. CDR3 length: 12 residues. Here the CDR3 reads CASSQGRAEQFF. The DNA of the CDR3 is TGCGCCAGCAGCCAAGGTCGGGCTGAGCAGTTCTTC.

This clonotype was seen a few times. The gene calls are TRBV20-1 and TRBJ1-4; D possibly corresponds to TRBD1 (5 bases). Trimming stripped 5 bases from V and 8 bases from J, with 12 bases between. This CDR3 is 12 amino acids long. The germline CDR1 and CDR2 sequences are DFQATT and SNEGSKA (reference sequence). In DNA form, the CDR3 reads TGCAGTGCTCCCTCTCCAGGGGAAAAACTGTTTTTT. Amino acids: CSAPSPGEKLFF.

This clonotype showed up just a few times. This chain joins TRBV13 and TRBJ2-5; 10 bases agree with TRBD2. In germline, CDR1 is PRHDT, CDR2 FYEKMQ (reference sequence). This CDR3 spans 16 amino acids. V dropped 6 bases and J dropped 5; count of bases not matched to a gene: 12. The CDR3 is CASSQSAGGPGETQYF. In DNA form, the CDR3 reads TGTGCCAGCAGTCAATCAGCGGGGGGGCCGGGTGAGACCCAGTACTTC.

The genes are TRBV12-5 and TRBJ2-3; maybe TRBD1 (6 bases). Deletions cut 6 bases from V and 2 bases from J, with 15 bases between. The CDR3 consists of 15 residues. Germline V lookup: CDR1 LGHNT, CDR2 FRNRAP. The CDR3 coding sequence is TGTGCTAGTGGCCCCTGGACAGCGACCACAGATACGCAGTATTTT. Protein sequence: CASGPWTATTDTQYF.

The chain's CDR3 is CASSLVAWDRTDTQYF. The DNA for the CDR3 is TGTGCCAGCAGCTTAGTAGCTTGGGACAGAACAGATACGCAGTATTTT. The V call is TRBV7-6, the J call TRBJ2-3; the match to TRBD1 covers 7 bases. Germline assignment: CDR1 SGHVS and CDR2 FNYEAQ. There are 16 residues in the CDR3. With 1 base clipped from V and 3 bases from J, the junction kept 7 bases outside the gene matches.

At least ten counts were recorded for this clonotype. This chain links TRBV4-2 with TRBJ2-3; D perhaps matches TRBD1 (6 bases). The length of the CDR3 is 15 residues. Germline CDR1 LGHNA, CDR2 YNFKEQ. Trimming removed 0 bases from V and 2 bases from J, with 9 bases in between. This CDR3 is CASSQDGQTTDTQYF. The CDR3 DNA follows: TGTGCCAGCAGCCAAGACGGACAGACCACAGATACGCAGTATTTT.

This clonotype occurred many times. The V and J genes are TRBV20-1 and TRBJ2-3; maybe TRBD1 (6 bases). In germline, CDR1 is DFQATT, CDR2 SNEGSKA (reference sequence). The V gene lost 5 bases and the J gene lost 4 bases, with 19 bases spanning the gap. There are 15 residues in the CDR3. The CDR3 DNA reads as TGCAGTGCTCCCGGGACATCGAACGGGGCAGATACGCAGTATTTT. It translates to CSAPGTSNGADTQYF.

This clonotype was seen a handful of times. The rearrangement joins TRBV7-2 to TRBJ2-7; the D gene could be TRBD1 or TRBD2 (6 bases each). The germline CDR1 and CDR2 sequences are SGHTA and FQGNSA. This CDR3 comprises 17 residues. The V gene lost 4 bases and the J gene lost 4 bases, with 23 bases spanning the gap. CDR3 region: CASSSQQGLWGTYEQYF. DNA of the CDR3: TGTGCCAGCAGCTCCCAACAGGGACTGTGGGGAACTTACGAGCAGTACTTC.